The 30 T cell receptor beta chains reported below all come from one sample, sequenced in a study of control samples from healthy donors and cancer patients. The method was immunoSEQ multiplex PCR; TCRdb's version includes in-frame clones alone and lacks a portion of them. The profile shows 150,000 to 200,000 clones, roughly 92% of them singletons. Sequenced input: blood. These receptors were taken from a woman between 18 and 29 years old in good health.

The chain has TRBV9 and TRBJ1-6, with D hard to call. The germline V gene has CDR1 SGDLS and CDR2 YYNGEE. Trimming removed 3 bases from V and 10 bases from J, with 14 bases in between. This CDR3 has 14 amino acids. This CDR3 reads CASSAAGSQSPLHF. The DNA of the CDR3 is TGTGCCAGCAGCGCGGCAGGAAGCCAATCACCCCTCCACTTT. Full variable domain (rest looked up from reference TRBV9 and TRBJ1-6): DSGVTQTPKHLITATGQRVTLRCSPRSGDLSVYWYQQSLDQGLQFLIQYYNGEERAKGNILERFSAQQFPDLHSELNLSSLELGDSALYFCASSAAGSQSPLHFGNGTRLTVT.

The chain joins TRBV7-2 to TRBJ1-1; D is uncertain. V lost 2 bases and J lost 3, with 7 bases in between. The V gene's germline CDR1 is SGHTA and CDR2 FQGNSA. The CDR3 consists of 13 residues. The CDR3 spells CASSLQGYTEAFF. The CDR3 DNA follows: TGTGCCAGCAGCTTACAAGGTTACACTGAAGCTTTCTTT.

V is TRBV5-6 and J is TRBJ1-1, with D possibly TRBD1 on 5 matching bases. CDR1 and CDR2 from the germline V gene are SGHDT and YYEEEE. The CDR3 length is 12 residues. The V end lost 2 bases, the J end lost 6 bases, and 8 bases lay between the germline ends. The DNA of the CDR3 is TGTGCCAGCAGCTTAACGGGGGCTGAAGCTTTCTTT. Encoded protein: CASSLTGAEAFF.

The rearrangement joins TRBV6-6 to TRBJ2-5, with D perhaps matching TRBD1 (5 bases). Germline V gene lookup returns CDR1 MNHNY and CDR2 SVGAGI (reference sequence). This CDR3 has 15 residues. V lost 0 bases and J lost 2, with 10 bases in between. CDR3 region: CASSYSIGDQETQYF. Written as DNA, the CDR3 is TGTGCCAGCAGTTACTCGATAGGGGATCAAGAGACCCAGTACTTC.

The chain recombines TRBV11-3 with TRBJ2-3; D might be TRBD1 (5 bases). This CDR3 has 14 amino acids. Trimming took off 6 bases at V and 0 bases at J, with 10 bases between the two ends. Germline lookup yields CDR1 SGHNT and CDR2 YENEEA. The CDR3 DNA follows: TGTGCCAGCAGTCGTGGGGCTAGCACAGATACGCAGTATTTT. It codes for CASSRGASTDTQYF.

The chain uses TRBV7-2 and TRBJ2-7; D remains unclear. Per the germline V gene, CDR1 is SGHTA and CDR2 is FQGNSA. This CDR3 region has 12 residues. Between the trimmed V and J ends, which lost 3 bases and 6 bases, there was a span of 9 bases. The CDR3 loop reads CASSLRLGEQYF. Here the CDR3 DNA reads TGTGCCAGCAGCTTGAGACTGGGCGAGCAGTACTTC.

The V and J genes are TRBV2 and TRBJ2-2; D remains ambiguous. CDR1 SNHLY and CDR2 FYNNEI come from the germline V gene. Trimming shortened V by 5 bases and J by 1 base, and 8 bases separated the two germline ends. The CDR3 loop spans 14 amino acids. The CDR3, as DNA: TGTGCCAGCAGTACTATCAGGAACACCGGGGAGCTGTTTTTT. Residues: CASSTIRNTGELFF.

The rearrangement joins TRBV7-2 to TRBJ2-5; TRBD2 matches 7 bases. CDR3 length: 16 residues. CDR1 and CDR2 (germline): SGHTA, FQGNSA. V shed 5 bases and J 7 bases; nucleotides not matched to a gene: 16. The CDR3 DNA follows: TGTGCCAGCAGCCCACGGGGGGTTGGCGGGATTGGGACCCAGTACTTC. Translation: CASSPRGVGGIGTQYF.

The rearrangement joins TRBV27 to TRBJ2-5; 9 nucleotides agree with TRBD1. Germline CDR1 is MNHEY and CDR2 is SMNVEV (reference sequence). V was clipped by 2 bases and J by 3 bases; unmatched bases: 1. The CDR3 sequence is 14 residues long. The chain's CDR3 is CASSLRTGEETQYF. CDR3 nucleotides: TGTGCCAGCAGTTTAAGGACAGGGGAAGAGACCCAGTACTTC.

The rearrangement links TRBV19 to TRBJ2-6, with D unclear. The V end was cut by 4 bases, the J end by 2 bases, with 6 bases between. The germline CDR1 and CDR2 sequences are LNHDA and SQIVND (reference sequence). The CDR3 contains 14 residues. CDR3 coding DNA: TGTGCCAGTAGTACCAGCGCTGGGGCCAACGTCCTGACTTTC. This sequence encodes CASSTSAGANVLTF.

This chain joins TRBV13 and TRBJ2-1; a weak D match, TRBD1 (6 bases). V lost 1 base and J 7 bases, leaving 14 bases between the germline ends. The germline V gene has CDR1 PRHDT and CDR2 FYEKMQ (reference sequence). The length of the CDR3 is 15 residues. DNA for the CDR3: TGTGCCAGCAGCTTAGAGGCAGGGGTTTGGAATGAGCAGTTCTTC. Translated: CASSLEAGVWNEQFF.

This chain uses TRBV27 with TRBJ1-5; D remains unclear. Germline CDR1 is MNHEY and CDR2 is SMNVEV (reference sequence). V dropped 5 bases and J dropped 2 bases, with 7 bases sitting between them. CDR3 length: 13 amino acids. The CDR3 region is CASSHTGNQPQHF. In DNA, the CDR3 is TGTGCCAGCAGTCATACCGGCAATCAGCCCCAGCATTTT.

This chain joins TRBV27 and TRBJ2-7; TRBD2 is a possible D gene (7 bases). Germline CDR1 and CDR2: MNHEY and SMNVEV (reference sequence). Trimming took 6 bases from V and 5 from J, leaving 17 bases between them. The CDR3 has 14 residues. The CDR3 loop is CASSFSTGTNEQYF. The CDR3 coding sequence is TGTGCCAGCAGCTTTTCAACAGGGACTAACGAGCAGTACTTC.

This clone was recorded only once. The chain is built from TRBV6-5 and TRBJ1-2; a possible D gene is TRBD1 (5 bases). CDR3 length: 14 residues. V was clipped by 4 bases and J by 4 bases, with 13 bases between them. Germline V gene data show CDR1 as MNHEY and CDR2 as SVGAGI. The DNA for the CDR3 is TGTGCCAGCAGTTCCGGCGGGAGGGGCTATGGCTACACCTTC. Encoded protein: CASSSGGRGYGYTF.

V and J are TRBV27 and TRBJ2-1; 8 nucleotides line up with TRBD2. The CDR3 is 14 residues long. Looked up from germline, CDR1 is MNHEY and CDR2 is SMNVEV (reference sequence). V was pared by 6 bases and J by 3 bases, with 4 bases of the junction left unmatched. CDR3 DNA: TGTGCCAGCAGGGGCAGCGGGGGCTACAATGAGCAGTTCTTC. This gives the protein CASRGSGGYNEQFF.

The rearrangement uses TRBV6-5 and TRBJ1-2; the D is unclear. With 6 bases removed from V and 4 bases from J, the gap between germline ends came to 18 bases. The CDR3 runs 15 residues. The germline CDR1 and CDR2 sequences are MNHEY and SVGAGI. CDR3 sequence (DNA): TGTGCCAGCAGCCCCCCCCCAGGAGAGGGCTATGGCTACACCTTC. Its protein product is CASSPPPGEGYGYTF.

This clone appeared a single time. The V gene is TRBV18, the J gene TRBJ1-1; no reliable D call. The CDR3 contains 16 residues. Trimming removed 1 base from V and 5 bases from J, with 17 bases in between. The germline CDR1 and CDR2 sequences are KGHSH and LQKENI. CDR3 amino acids: CASSPRRVGVGTEAFF. CDR3 nucleotide sequence: TGTGCCAGCTCACCACGCCGAGTCGGAGTTGGGACTGAAGCTTTCTTT.

This chain joins TRBV6-1 and TRBJ2-3, with D perhaps assigned TRBD1 or TRBD2 (6 bases each). Germline loops: CDR1 MNHNS, CDR2 SASEGT. V was clipped by 1 base and J by 4 bases, with 9 bases between them. The CDR3 covers 14 residues. CDR3 amino acids: CASSEVGGPDTQYF. As DNA, the CDR3 is TGTGCCAGCAGTGAAGTGGGGGGCCCAGATACGCAGTATTTT.

This chain uses TRBV24-1 with TRBJ1-2, with D unresolved. Trimming shortened V by 7 bases and J by 7 bases, and 12 bases separated the two germline ends. This CDR3 comprises 12 residues. Germline V gene lookup returns CDR1 KGHDR and CDR2 SFDVKD. The CDR3 region is CATSQDGVGYTF. CDR3 coding DNA: TGTGCCACCAGCCAGGACGGAGTTGGCTACACCTTC.

This clone was detected once. J is TRBJ1-2 and V is TRBV27; D possibly corresponds to TRBD1 (6 bases). The CDR3 has 16 amino acids. The ends were cut back, 3 bases at V and 6 bases at J, with 20 bases in the middle. Germline loops: CDR1 MNHEY, CDR2 SMNVEV (reference sequence). Written as DNA, the CDR3 is TGTGCCAGCAGTTTCTTTATAGGCACAGGGTTTAATGGCTACACCTTC. As protein: CASSFFIGTGFNGYTF.

The CDR3 region has the DNA TGTGCCAGCAGTGGACCGGGACAGGGATGGAATGAGCAGTTCTTC. This encodes CASSGPGQGWNEQFF. The chain couples TRBV6-2 or TRBV6-3 to TRBJ2-1, with 9 bases matching TRBD1. Germline V gene sequence: CDR1 MNHEY, CDR2 SVGEGT. The CDR3 has 15 amino acids. Unmatched junction bases numbered 9, after V lost 5 bases and J lost 7 bases.

The gene calls are TRBV7-2 and TRBJ2-7, with 9 bases fitting TRBD1. Germline V CDR1 and CDR2: SGHTA, FQGNSA. J lost 9 bases, V lost 5 bases, and 8 bases had no gene match. This CDR3 comprises 13 residues. The CDR3 loop reads CASSAGQGRGQYF. DNA of the CDR3: TGTGCCAGCAGCGCCGGACAGGGGAGAGGGCAGTACTTC. The full variable domain, rest sourced from reference TRBV7-2 and TRBJ2-7, is GAGVSQSPSNKVTEKGKDVELRCDPISGHTALYWYRQSLGQGLEFLIYFQGNSAPDKSGLPSDRFSAERTGGSVSTLTIQRTQQEDSAVYLCASSAGQGRGQYFGPGTRLTVT.

The CDR3 sequence is CASSEETQYF. The CDR3 bases are TGTGCCAGCAGCGAAGAGACCCAGTACTTC. This chain uses TRBV6-2 or TRBV6-3 with TRBJ2-5; no clear D gene. The germline V and J ends were trimmed by 6 bases and 3 bases, with 2 bases remaining between them. The germline V gene encodes CDR1 MNHEY and CDR2 SVGEGT. The CDR3 covers 10 residues.

The V and J genes are TRBV5-1 and TRBJ1-2; the D gene is possibly TRBD1 (5 bases). V was pared by 1 base and J by 3 bases, with 13 bases between. Germline assignment: CDR1 SGHRS and CDR2 YFSETQ. The length of the CDR3 is 15 residues. The CDR3, as DNA: TGCGCCAGCAGCTTGTCGGGCAGGGAGGACTATGGCTACACCTTC. As protein: CASSLSGREDYGYTF.

This sequence joins TRBV28 and TRBJ1-3; tentatively, D is TRBD1 (5 bases). Germline CDR1 is MDHEN and CDR2 is SYDVKM. This CDR3 comprises 14 residues. V dropped 9 bases and J dropped 0 bases, with 12 bases sitting between them. CDR3 residues: CASQPDSSGNTIYF. Written as DNA, the CDR3 is TGTGCCAGTCAACCCGACAGCTCTGGAAACACCATATATTTT.

The chain links TRBV6-6 to TRBJ1-2, with TRBD1 matching over 8 bases. The CDR3 is 14 residues long. Germline CDR1 MNHNY, CDR2 SVGAGI (reference sequence). The ends lost 5 bases at V and 5 bases at J; junction bases unmatched: 7. The CDR3 bases are TGTGCCAGCAGTCCATGGACAGGGAGTTATGGCTACACCTTC. Its protein product is CASSPWTGSYGYTF.

The CDR3, as DNA: TGTGCCAGCAGCCCACAGGGGGCTGATGAAAAACTGTTTTTT. Translation: CASSPQGADEKLFF. The V gene is TRBV7-2, the J gene TRBJ1-4, with TRBD1 matching over 9 bases. The germline CDR1 and CDR2 sequences are SGHTA and FQGNSA. V shed 5 bases and J 6 bases; nucleotides not matched to a gene: 4. This CDR3 has 14 residues.

The genes are TRBV19 and TRBJ2-5, with D maybe TRBD1 (6 bases). The CDR3 totals 15 residues. The germline V gene encodes CDR1 LNHDA and CDR2 SQIVND (reference sequence). V lost 3 bases, J lost 4 bases, and 15 bases lay in between. The DNA of the CDR3 is TGTGCCAGTAGTATCCACCTCACAGGGCGAGAGACCCAGTACTTC. Its translation is CASSIHLTGRETQYF.

The chain links TRBV28 to TRBJ1-2; D call uncertain. The germline V gene has CDR1 MDHEN and CDR2 SYDVKM. The CDR3 is 12 amino acids. Trimming took 7 bases from V and 1 from J, leaving 7 bases between them. The CDR3 bases are TGTGCCAGCAACAAAATTAACTATGGCTACACCTTC. Its translation: CASNKINYGYTF.

V and J are TRBV7-2 and TRBJ1-5; 7 nucleotides line up with TRBD1. The CDR3 sequence is 17 residues long. The germline gives CDR1 SGHTA, CDR2 FQGNSA. Germline trimming cut 1 base from V and 5 bases from J; bases unmatched to any gene: 11. CDR3 in amino acids: CASSLGYRGPRDQPQHF. The CDR3 DNA sequence: TGTGCCAGCAGCTTAGGCTATAGGGGGCCTCGGGATCAGCCCCAGCATTTT.